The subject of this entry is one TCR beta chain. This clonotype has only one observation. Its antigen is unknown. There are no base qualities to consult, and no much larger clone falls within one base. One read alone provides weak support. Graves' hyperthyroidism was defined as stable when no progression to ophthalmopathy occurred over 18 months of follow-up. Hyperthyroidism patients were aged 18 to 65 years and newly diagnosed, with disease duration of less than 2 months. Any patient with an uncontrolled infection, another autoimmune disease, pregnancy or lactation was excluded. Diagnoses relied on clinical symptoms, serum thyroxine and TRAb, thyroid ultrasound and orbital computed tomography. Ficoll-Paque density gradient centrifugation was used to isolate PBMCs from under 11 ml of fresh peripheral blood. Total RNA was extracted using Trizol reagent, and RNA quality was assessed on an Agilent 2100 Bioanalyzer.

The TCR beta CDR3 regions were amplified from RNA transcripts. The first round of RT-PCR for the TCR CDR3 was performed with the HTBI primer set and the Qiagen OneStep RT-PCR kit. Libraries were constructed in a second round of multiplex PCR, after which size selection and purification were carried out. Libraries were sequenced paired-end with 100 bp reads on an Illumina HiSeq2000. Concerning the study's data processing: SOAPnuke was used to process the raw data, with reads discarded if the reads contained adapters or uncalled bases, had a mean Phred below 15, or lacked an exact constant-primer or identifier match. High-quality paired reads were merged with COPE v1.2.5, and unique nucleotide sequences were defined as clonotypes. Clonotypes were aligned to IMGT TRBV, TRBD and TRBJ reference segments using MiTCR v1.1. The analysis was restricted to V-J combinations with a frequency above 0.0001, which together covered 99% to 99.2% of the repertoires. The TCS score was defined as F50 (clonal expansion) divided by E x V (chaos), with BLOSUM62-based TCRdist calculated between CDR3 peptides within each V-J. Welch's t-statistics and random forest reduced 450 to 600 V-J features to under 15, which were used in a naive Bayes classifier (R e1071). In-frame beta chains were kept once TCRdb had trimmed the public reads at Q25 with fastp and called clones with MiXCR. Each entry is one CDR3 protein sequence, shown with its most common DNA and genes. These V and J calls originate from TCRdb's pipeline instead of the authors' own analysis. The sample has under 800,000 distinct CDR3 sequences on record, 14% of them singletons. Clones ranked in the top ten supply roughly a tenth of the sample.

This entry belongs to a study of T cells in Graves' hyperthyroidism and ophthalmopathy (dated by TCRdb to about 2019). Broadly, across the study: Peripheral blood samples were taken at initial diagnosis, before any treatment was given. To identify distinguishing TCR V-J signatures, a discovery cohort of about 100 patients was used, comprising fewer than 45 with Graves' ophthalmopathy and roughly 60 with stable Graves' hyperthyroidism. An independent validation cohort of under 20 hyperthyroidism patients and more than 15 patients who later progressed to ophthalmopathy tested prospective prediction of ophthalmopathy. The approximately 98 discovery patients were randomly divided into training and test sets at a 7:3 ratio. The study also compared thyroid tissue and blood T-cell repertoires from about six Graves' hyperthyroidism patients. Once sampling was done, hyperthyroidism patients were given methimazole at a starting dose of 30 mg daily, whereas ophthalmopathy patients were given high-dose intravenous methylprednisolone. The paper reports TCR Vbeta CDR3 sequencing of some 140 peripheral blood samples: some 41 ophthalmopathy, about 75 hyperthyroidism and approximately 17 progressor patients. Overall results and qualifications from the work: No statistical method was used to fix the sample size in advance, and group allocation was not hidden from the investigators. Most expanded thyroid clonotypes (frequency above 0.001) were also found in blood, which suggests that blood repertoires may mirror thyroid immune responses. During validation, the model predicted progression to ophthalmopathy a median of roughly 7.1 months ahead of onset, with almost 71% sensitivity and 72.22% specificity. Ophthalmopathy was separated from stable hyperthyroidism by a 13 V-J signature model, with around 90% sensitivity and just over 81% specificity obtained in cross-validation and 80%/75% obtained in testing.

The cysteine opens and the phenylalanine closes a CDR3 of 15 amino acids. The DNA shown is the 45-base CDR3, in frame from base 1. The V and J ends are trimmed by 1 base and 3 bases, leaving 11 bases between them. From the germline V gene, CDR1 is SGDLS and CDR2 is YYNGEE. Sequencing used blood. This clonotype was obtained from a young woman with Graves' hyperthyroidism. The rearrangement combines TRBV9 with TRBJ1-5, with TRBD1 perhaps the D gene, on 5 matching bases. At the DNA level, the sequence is TGTGCCAGCAGCGTAAGGGGACTCCCCAATCAGCCCCAGCATTTT. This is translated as CASSVRGLPNQPQHF.